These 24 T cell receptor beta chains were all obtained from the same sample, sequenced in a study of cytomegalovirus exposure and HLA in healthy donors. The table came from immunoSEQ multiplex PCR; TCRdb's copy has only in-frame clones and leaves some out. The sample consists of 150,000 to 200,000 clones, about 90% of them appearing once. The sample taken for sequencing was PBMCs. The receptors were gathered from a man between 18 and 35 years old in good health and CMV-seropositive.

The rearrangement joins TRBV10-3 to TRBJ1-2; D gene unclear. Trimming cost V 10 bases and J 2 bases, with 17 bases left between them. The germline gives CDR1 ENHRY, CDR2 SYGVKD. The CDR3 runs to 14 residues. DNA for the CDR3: TGTGCCACCCGAGGGATCGCTGGAAACTATGGCTACACCTTC. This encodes CATRGIAGNYGYTF.

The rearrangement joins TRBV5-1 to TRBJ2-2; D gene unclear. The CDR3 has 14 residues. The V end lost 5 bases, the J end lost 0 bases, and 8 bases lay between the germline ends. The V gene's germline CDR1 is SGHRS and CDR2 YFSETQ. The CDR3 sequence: CASRSTPNTGELFF. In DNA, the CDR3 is TGCGCCAGCAGGTCAACACCGAACACCGGGGAGCTGTTTTTT. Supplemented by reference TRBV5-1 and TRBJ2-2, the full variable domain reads KAGVTQTPRYLIKTRGQQVTLSCSPISGHRSVSWYQQTPGQGLQFLFEYFSETQRNKGNFPGRFSGRQFSNSRSEMNVSTLELGDSALYLCASRSTPNTGELFFGEGSRLTVL.

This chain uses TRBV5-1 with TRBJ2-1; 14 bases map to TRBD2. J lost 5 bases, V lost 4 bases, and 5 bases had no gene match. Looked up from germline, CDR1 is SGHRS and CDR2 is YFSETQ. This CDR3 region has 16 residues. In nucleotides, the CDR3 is TGCGCCAGCAGCCAAGGACTAGCGGGAGGTCACAATGAGCAGTTCTTC. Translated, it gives CASSQGLAGGHNEQFF.

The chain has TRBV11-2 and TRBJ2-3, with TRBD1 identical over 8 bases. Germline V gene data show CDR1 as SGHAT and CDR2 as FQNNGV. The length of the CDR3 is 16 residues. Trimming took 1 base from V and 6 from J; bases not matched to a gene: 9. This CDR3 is CASSLGKNRGRDTQYF. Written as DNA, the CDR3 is TGTGCCAGCAGCTTAGGGAAAAACAGGGGGAGGGATACGCAGTATTTT. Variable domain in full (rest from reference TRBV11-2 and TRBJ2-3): EAGVAQSPRYKIIEKRQSVAFWCNPISGHATLYWYQQILGQGPKLLIQFQNNGVVDDSQLPKDRFSAERLKGVDSTLKIQPAKLEDSAVYLCASSLGKNRGRDTQYFGPGTRLTVL.

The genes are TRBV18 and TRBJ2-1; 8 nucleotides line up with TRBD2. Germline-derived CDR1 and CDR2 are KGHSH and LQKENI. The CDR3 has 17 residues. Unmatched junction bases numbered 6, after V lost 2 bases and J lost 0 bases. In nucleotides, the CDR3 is TGTGCCAGCTCACCATATTCGGGAGGGGTCTCCTACAATGAGCAGTTCTTC. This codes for CASSPYSGGVSYNEQFF. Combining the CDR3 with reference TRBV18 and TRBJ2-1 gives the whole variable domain NAGVMQNPRHLVRRRGQEARLRCSPMKGHSHVYWYRQLPEEGLKFMVYLQKENIIDESGMPKERFSAEFPKEGPSILRIQQVVRGDSAAYFCASSPYSGGVSYNEQFFGPGTRLTVL.

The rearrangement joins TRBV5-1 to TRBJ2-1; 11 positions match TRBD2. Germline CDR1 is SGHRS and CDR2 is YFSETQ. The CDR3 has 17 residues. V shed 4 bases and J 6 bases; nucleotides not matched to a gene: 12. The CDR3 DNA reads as TGCGCCAGCAGCCTACAAACGACCGGGACTAGCGGCAATGAGCAGTTCTTC. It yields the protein CASSLQTTGTSGNEQFF.

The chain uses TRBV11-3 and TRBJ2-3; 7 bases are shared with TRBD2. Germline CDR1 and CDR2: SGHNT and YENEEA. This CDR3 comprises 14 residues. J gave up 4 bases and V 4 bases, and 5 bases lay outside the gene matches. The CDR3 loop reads CASSSGGWPDTQYF. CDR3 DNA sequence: TGTGCCAGCAGCTCGGGGGGATGGCCAGATACGCAGTATTTT.

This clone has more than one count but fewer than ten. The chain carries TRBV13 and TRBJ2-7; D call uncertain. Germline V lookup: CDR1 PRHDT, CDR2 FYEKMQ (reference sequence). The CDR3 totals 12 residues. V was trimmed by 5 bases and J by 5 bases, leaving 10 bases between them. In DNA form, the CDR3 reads TGTGCCAGCAGCAGCCTGGTCCACGAGCAGTACTTC. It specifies CASSSLVHEQYF. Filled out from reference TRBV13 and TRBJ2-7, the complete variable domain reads AAGVIQSPRHLIKEKRETATLKCYPIPRHDTVYWYQQGPGQDPQFLISFYEKMQSDKGSIPDRFSAQQFSDYHSELNMSSLELGDSALYFCASSSLVHEQYFGPGTRLTVT.

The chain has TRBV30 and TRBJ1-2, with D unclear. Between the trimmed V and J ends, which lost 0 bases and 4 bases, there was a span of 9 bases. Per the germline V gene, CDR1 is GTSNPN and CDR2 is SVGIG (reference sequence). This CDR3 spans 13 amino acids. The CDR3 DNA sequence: TGTGCCTGGAGTGTACGATCTAGCTATGGCTACACCTTC. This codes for CAWSVRSSYGYTF.

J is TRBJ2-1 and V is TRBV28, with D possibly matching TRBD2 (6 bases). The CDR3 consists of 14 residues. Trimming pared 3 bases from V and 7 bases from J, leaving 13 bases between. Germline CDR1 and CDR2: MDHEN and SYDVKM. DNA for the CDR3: TGTGCCAGCAGTTTGCCAGGCGGAGGGAATGAGCAGTTCTTC. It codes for CASSLPGGGNEQFF.

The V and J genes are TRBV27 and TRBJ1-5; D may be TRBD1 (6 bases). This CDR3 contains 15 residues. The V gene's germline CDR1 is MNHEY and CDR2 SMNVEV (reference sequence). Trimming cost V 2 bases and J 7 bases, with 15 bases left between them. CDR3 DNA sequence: TGTGCCAGCAGTTTAGAGGGGGGGGCTGGACAGCCCCAGCATTTT. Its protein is CASSLEGGAGQPQHF.

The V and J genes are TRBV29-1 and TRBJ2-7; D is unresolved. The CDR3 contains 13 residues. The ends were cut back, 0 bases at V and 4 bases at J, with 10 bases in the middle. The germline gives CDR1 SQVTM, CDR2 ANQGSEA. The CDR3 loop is CSVEDAQTYEQYF. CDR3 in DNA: TGCAGCGTTGAAGACGCGCAGACTTACGAGCAGTACTTC.

DNA of the CDR3: TGTGCCAGCAGCTTAGGTCCTTACTACGAGCAGTACTTC. Protein product: CASSLGPYYEQYF. The rearrangement uses TRBV11-2 and TRBJ2-7; D is unclear. The CDR3 contains 13 residues. The germline gives CDR1 SGHAT, CDR2 FQNNGV. Trimming shortened V by 1 base and J by 3 bases, and 7 bases separated the two germline ends.

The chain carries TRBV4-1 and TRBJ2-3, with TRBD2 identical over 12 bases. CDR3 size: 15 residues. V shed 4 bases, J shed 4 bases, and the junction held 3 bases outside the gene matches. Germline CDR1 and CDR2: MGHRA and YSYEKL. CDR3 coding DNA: TGCGCCAGCAGCCCGACTAGCGGGAGAGCAGATACGCAGTATTTT. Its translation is CASSPTSGRADTQYF.

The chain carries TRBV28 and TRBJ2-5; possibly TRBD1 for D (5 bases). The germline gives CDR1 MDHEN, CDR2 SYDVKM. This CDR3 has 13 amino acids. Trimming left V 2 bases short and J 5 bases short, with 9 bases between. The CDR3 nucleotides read TGTGCCAGCAGTTTAGGCAGGGTGGAGACCCAGTACTTC. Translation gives CASSLGRVETQYF. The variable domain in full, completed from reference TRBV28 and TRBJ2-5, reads DVKVTQSSRYLVKRTGEKVFLECVQDMDHENMFWYRQDPGLGLRLIYFSYDVKMKEKGDIPEGYSVSREKKERFSLILESASTNQTSMYLCASSLGRVETQYFGPGTRLLVL.

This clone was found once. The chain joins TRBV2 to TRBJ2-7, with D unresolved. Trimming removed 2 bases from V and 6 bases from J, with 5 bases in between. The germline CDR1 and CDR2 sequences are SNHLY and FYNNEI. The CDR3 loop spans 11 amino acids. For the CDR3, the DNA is TGTGCCAGCAGTGAATCGAGCGAGCAGTACTTC. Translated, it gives CASSESSEQYF. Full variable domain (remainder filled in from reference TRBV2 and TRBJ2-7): EPEVTQTPSHQVTQMGQEVILRCVPISNHLYFYWYRQILGQKVEFLVSFYNNEISEKSEIFDDQFSVERPDGSNFTLKIRSTKLEDSAMYFCASSESSEQYFGPGTRLTVT.

The DNA of the CDR3 is TGTGCCAGCAGCTTGCTAGGGGACAGGGGAGGTGGCTACACCTTC. It encodes CASSLLGDRGGGYTF. V and J are TRBV5-4 and TRBJ1-2; 10 bases map to TRBD1. This CDR3 is 15 amino acids long. The germline V gene has CDR1 SGHNT and CDR2 YYREEE (reference sequence). Losses at the gene ends were 1 base for V and 7 bases for J; bases not matched to a gene: 7.

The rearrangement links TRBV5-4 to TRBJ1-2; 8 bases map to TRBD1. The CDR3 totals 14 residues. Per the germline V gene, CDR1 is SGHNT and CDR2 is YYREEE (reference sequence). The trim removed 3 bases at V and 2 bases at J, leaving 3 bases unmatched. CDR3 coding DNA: TGTGCCAGCAGCTGGACAGGGACGAACTATGGCTACACCTTC. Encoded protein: CASSWTGTNYGYTF.

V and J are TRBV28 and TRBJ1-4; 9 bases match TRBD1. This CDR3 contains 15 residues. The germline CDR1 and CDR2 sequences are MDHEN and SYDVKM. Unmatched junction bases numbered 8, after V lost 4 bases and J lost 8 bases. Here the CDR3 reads CASSSRDRAGEKLFF. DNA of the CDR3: TGTGCCAGCAGTTCGAGGGACAGGGCGGGGGAAAAACTGTTTTTT.

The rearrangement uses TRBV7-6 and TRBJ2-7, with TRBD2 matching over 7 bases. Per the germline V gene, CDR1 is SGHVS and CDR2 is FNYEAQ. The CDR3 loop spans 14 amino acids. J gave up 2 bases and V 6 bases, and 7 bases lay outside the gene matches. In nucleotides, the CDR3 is TGTGCCAGCAGGAGAACTAGCGAAGCCTACGAGCAGTACTTC. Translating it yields CASRRTSEAYEQYF. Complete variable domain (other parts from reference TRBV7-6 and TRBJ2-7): GAGVSQSPRYKVTKRGQDVALRCDPISGHVSLYWYRQALGQGPEFLTYFNYEAQQDKSGLPNDRFSAERPEGSISTLTIQRTEQRDSAMYRCASRRTSEAYEQYFGPGTRLTVT.

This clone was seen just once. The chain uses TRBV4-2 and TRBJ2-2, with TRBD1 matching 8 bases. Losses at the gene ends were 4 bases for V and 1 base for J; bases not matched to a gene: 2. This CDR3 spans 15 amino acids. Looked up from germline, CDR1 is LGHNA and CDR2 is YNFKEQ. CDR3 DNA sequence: TGTGCCAGCAGCCCAGGGACAGGGAACACCGGGGAGCTGTTTTTT. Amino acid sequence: CASSPGTGNTGELFF.

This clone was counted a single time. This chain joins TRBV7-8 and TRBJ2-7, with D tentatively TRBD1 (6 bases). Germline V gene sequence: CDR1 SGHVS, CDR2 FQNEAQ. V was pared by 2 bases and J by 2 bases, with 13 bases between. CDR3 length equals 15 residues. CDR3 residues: CASSLMDSPAYEQYF. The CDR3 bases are TGTGCCAGCAGCTTAATGGACAGCCCCGCCTACGAGCAGTACTTC.

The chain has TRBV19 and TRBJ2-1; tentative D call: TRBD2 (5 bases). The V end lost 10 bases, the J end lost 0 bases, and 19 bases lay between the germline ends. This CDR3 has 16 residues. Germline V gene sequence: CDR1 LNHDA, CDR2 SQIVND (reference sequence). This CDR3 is CATAGGLSSSYNEQFF. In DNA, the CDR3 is TGTGCCACCGCCGGCGGACTTTCGAGCTCCTACAATGAGCAGTTCTTC.

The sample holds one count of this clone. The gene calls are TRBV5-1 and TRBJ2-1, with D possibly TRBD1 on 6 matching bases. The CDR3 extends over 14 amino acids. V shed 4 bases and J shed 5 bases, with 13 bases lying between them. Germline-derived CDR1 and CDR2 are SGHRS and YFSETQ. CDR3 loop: CASSPRTGNNEQFF. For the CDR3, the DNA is TGCGCCAGCAGCCCACGTACAGGGAACAATGAGCAGTTCTTC.